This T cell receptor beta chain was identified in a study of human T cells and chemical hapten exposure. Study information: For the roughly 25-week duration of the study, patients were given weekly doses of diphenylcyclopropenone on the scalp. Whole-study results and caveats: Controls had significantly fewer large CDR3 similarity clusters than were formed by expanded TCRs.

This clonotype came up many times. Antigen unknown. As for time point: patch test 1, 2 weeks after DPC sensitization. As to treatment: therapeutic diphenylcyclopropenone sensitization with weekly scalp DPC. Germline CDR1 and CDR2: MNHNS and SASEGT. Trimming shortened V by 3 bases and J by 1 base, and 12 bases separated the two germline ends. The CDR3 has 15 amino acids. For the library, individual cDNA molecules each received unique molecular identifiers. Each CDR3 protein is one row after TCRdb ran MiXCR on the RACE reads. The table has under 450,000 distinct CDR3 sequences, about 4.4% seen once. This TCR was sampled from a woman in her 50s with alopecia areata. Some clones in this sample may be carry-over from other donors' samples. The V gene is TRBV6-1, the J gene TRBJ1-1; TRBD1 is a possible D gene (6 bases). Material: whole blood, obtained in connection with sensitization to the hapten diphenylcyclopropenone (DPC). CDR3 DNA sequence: TGTGCCAGCAGTGATGGCGGGACACCGAACACTGAAGCTTTCTTT. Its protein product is CASSDGGTPNTEAFF.